Shown below are 29 T cell receptor beta chains from a single sample sequenced in a study of blood T cell repertoires in COVID-19. Assay used: immunoSEQ multiplex PCR; TCRdb lists only in-frame clones, some missing. Here the sample spans roughly 340,000 clones, 80% to 90% being singletons. Sequencing was carried out using PBMCs or T cells enriched from blood (not recorded which). Every receptor here comes from a man aged 18 to 30 who had recovered from COVID-19.

V and J are TRBV11-3 and TRBJ1-6; TRBD1 matches at 7 bases. Losses at the gene ends were 8 bases for V and 8 bases for J; bases not matched to a gene: 18. CDR3 length: 17 residues. Germline CDR1 reads SGHNT; CDR2 reads YENEEA. In nucleotides, the CDR3 is TGTGCCAGCTATCGAAGTGGGGACAGCCAGCGGCATTCACCCCTCCACTTT. It yields the protein CASYRSGDSQRHSPLHF.

The genes are TRBV15 and TRBJ2-2; D perhaps matches TRBD2 (5 bases). Per the germline V gene, CDR1 is LNHNV and CDR2 is YYDKDF (reference sequence). This CDR3 is 16 amino acids long. The V gene lost 5 bases and the J gene lost 4 bases, with 17 bases spanning the gap. CDR3 sequence: CATSEVTSFGTGELFF. The CDR3 DNA is TGTGCCACCAGCGAAGTAACTAGTTTTGGCACCGGGGAGCTGTTTTTT.

The gene calls are TRBV6-1 and TRBJ2-7; 10 bases fit TRBD1. This CDR3 comprises 14 residues. J gave up 5 bases and V 3 bases, and 4 bases lay outside the gene matches. Germline values: CDR1 MNHNS, CDR2 SASEGT. CDR3 nucleotide sequence: TGTGCCAGCAGTGAGGACAGGGGGACCCACGAGCAGTACTTC. This encodes CASSEDRGTHEQYF.

The V and J genes are TRBV4-2 and TRBJ1-5; 10 positions match TRBD1. This CDR3 has 16 amino acids. CDR1 and CDR2 (germline): LGHNA, YNFKEQ. V trimming: 1 base; J trimming: 7 bases; junction bases outside the gene matches: 7. As DNA, the CDR3 is TGTGCCAGCAGCCAAGCCGGACAGGGGGGGAAACAGCCCCAGCATTTT. The encoded protein is CASSQAGQGGKQPQHF.

In the case of this clone: The same CDR3 is also encoded by other DNA sequences in this sample. The chain links TRBV20-1 to TRBJ2-5; unclear D gene. V was cut by 6 bases and J by 2 bases, with 4 bases left in between. The germline V gene encodes CDR1 DFQATT and CDR2 SNEGSKA (reference sequence). This CDR3 region has 10 residues. The CDR3 loop is CSALQETQYF. DNA for the CDR3: TGCAGTGCACTACAAGAGACCCAGTACTTC.

This sequence joins TRBV7-3 and TRBJ2-6; TRBD1 matches at 7 bases. CDR1 SGHTA and CDR2 FQGTGA come from the germline V gene. This CDR3 has 16 amino acids. V trimming: 2 bases; J trimming: 4 bases; junction bases outside the gene matches: 5. In DNA, the CDR3 is TGTGCCAGCAGCTTAGCAGGGGGTACAGGGGCCAACGTCCTGACTTTC. Translation: CASSLAGGTGANVLTF. Together with reference TRBV7-3 and TRBJ2-6, the CDR3 gives the full variable domain: GAGVSQTPSNKVTEKGKYVELRCDPISGHTALYWYRQSLGQGPEFLIYFQGTGAADDSGLPNDRFFAVRPEGSVSTLKIQRTERGDSAVYLCASSLAGGTGANVLTFGAGSRLTVL.

At least ten counts were recorded for this clone. V usage is TRBV6-4 and J usage is TRBJ2-3, with TRBD1 matching 10 bases. Trimming at V came to 2 bases and at J to 4 bases, leaving 0 bases not matched to a gene. From germline, CDR1 is MRHNA and CDR2 SNTAGT. The CDR3 sequence is 14 residues long. The CDR3 nucleotides read TGTGCCAGCAGTGACGGGACAGGGGCAGATACGCAGTATTTT. It yields the protein CASSDGTGADTQYF.

Only a few counts were recorded for this clone. The chain employs TRBV7-9 and TRBJ2-1, with 13 bases fitting TRBD2. The CDR3 sequence is 12 residues long. V shed 5 bases, J shed 15 bases, and the junction held 4 bases outside the gene matches. Germline-derived CDR1 and CDR2 are SEHNR and FQNEAQ (reference sequence). The CDR3 loop is CASSPWTSGGFF. In nucleotides, the CDR3 is TGTGCCAGCAGCCCCTGGACTAGCGGGGGGTTCTTC.

The chain links TRBV7-3 to TRBJ2-1; 8 nucleotides match TRBD2. CDR3 length equals 13 residues. The J segment lost 10 bases and the V segment lost 4 bases, leaving 6 bases of the junction unmatched. Germline V gives CDR1 SGHTA, CDR2 FQGTGA. Here the CDR3 reads CASSSRTSMEQFF. The CDR3 DNA follows: TGTGCCAGCAGCTCGAGGACTAGCATGGAGCAGTTCTTC.

This clone has only a few counts. V is TRBV28 and J is TRBJ2-6; tentative D call: TRBD2 (6 bases). The V end lost 4 bases, the J end lost 0 bases, and 13 bases lay between the germline ends. The germline gives CDR1 MDHEN, CDR2 SYDVKM. The CDR3 is made up of 17 amino acids. In nucleotides, the CDR3 is TGTGCCAGCAGTTACGGGACTTCGAGCTCTGGGGCCAACGTCCTGACTTTC. As protein: CASSYGTSSSGANVLTF.

This CDR3 reads CASRVQGAEAFF. For the CDR3, the DNA is TGTGCCAGCAGGGTACAGGGGGCTGAAGCTTTCTTT. The chain is built from TRBV28 and TRBJ1-1, with TRBD1 matching 8 bases. Trimming removed 6 bases from V and 6 bases from J; junction bases left unmatched: 3. The CDR3 totals 12 residues. From germline, CDR1 is MDHEN and CDR2 SYDVKM. Using reference TRBV28 and TRBJ1-1 for the parts outside the CDR3, the full variable domain is DVKVTQSSRYLVKRTGEKVFLECVQDMDHENMFWYRQDPGLGLRLIYFSYDVKMKEKGDIPEGYSVSREKKERFSLILESASTNQTSMYLCASRVQGAEAFFGQGTRLTVV.

The J gene is TRBJ1-1, the V gene TRBV9; D possibly corresponds to TRBD1 (5 bases). The CDR3 extends over 16 amino acids. Germline CDR1 and CDR2: SGDLS and YYNGEE. V shed 0 bases and J shed 1 base, with 13 bases lying between them. This chain's CDR3 is CASSVGGVGANTEAFF. The CDR3 nucleotides are TGTGCCAGCAGCGTAGGGGGCGTTGGCGCGAACACTGAAGCTTTCTTT.

This chain links TRBV7-9 with TRBJ2-3; 9 nucleotides align to TRBD1. V gave up 3 bases and J gave up 3 bases; unmatched junction bases: 4. This CDR3 comprises 15 residues. The germline CDR1 and CDR2 sequences are SEHNR and FQNEAQ (reference sequence). DNA of the CDR3: TGTGCCAGCAGCTTTTGGGACAGGGCTACAGATACGCAGTATTTT. This gives the protein CASSFWDRATDTQYF.

Comments on this clone: Possible read error: a much larger clone is one base away. The V and J genes are TRBV7-3 and TRBJ2-1; 11 bases match TRBD2. Germline lookup yields CDR1 SGHTA and CDR2 FQGTGA. The trim removed 4 bases at V and 3 bases at J, leaving 2 bases unmatched. The CDR3 runs 15 residues. In DNA, the CDR3 is TGTGCCAGCAGCTCCGGGACTAGCGGCTACAATGAGCAGTTCTTC. This sequence encodes CASSSGTSGYNEQFF.

The chain recombines TRBV3-1 (or the pseudogene TRBV3-2) with TRBJ2-7, with D possibly TRBD2 on 5 matching bases. CDR3 length: 15 amino acids. The germline gives CDR1 LGHDT, CDR2 YNNKEL (reference sequence). V lost 5 bases, J lost 6 bases, and 20 bases lay in between. CDR3 in DNA: TGTGCCAGCAGCATTACCCTAAGTTGGAGCGGCGAGCAGTACTTC. Protein product: CASSITLSWSGEQYF.

This sequence joins TRBV11-2 and TRBJ2-1; the D gene is possibly TRBD1 (5 bases). The CDR3 covers 16 residues. CDR1 is SGHAT and CDR2 is FQNNGV in the germline V gene. V lost 6 bases to trimming and J lost 0 bases, with 15 bases between them. CDR3 residues: CASRVGAESSYNEQFF. As DNA, the CDR3 is TGTGCCAGCAGAGTTGGGGCGGAGAGCTCCTACAATGAGCAGTTCTTC.

The rearrangement joins TRBV7-2 to TRBJ1-2, with 11 bases aligning to TRBD1. Germline CDR1 and CDR2: SGHTA and FQGNSA. Trimming cost V 3 bases and J 0 bases; bases outside gene matches: 6. The CDR3 extends over 17 amino acids. The CDR3 loop reads CASSFGQGAISNYGYTF. The CDR3 DNA reads TGTGCCAGCAGCTTTGGACAGGGGGCCATTTCTAACTATGGCTACACCTTC.

This clone was detected only a few times. The chain links TRBV2 to TRBJ2-5; D is unclear. CDR3 length: 11 amino acids. Germline CDR1 is SNHLY and CDR2 is FYNNEI. Trimming shortened V by 1 base and J by 14 bases, and 11 bases separated the two germline ends. This CDR3 is CASSEGPGLYF. DNA of the CDR3: TGTGCCAGCAGTGAAGGCCCTGGGCTTTACTTC.

This chain uses TRBV14 with TRBJ2-5, with TRBD2 matching over 8 bases. This CDR3 has 18 amino acids. Looked up from germline, CDR1 is SGHDN and CDR2 is FVKESK. J lost 0 bases, V lost 0 bases, and 9 bases had no gene match. CDR3 sequence (DNA): TGTGCCAGCAGCCAAGACAGCGGGGGTGCTTGGTACCAAGAGACCCAGTACTTC. Translating it yields CASSQDSGGAWYQETQYF.

This chain links TRBV2 with TRBJ2-1, with D perhaps TRBD1 (6 bases). The V gene lost 1 base and the J gene lost 6 bases, with 13 bases spanning the gap. The CDR3 is 15 amino acids. Germline CDR1 reads SNHLY; CDR2 reads FYNNEI. CDR3: CASSEEGVDGNEQFF. CDR3 nucleotides: TGTGCCAGCAGTGAAGAGGGGGTGGACGGCAATGAGCAGTTCTTC.

V and J are TRBV19 and TRBJ2-5; 8 nucleotides match TRBD1. Germline V gene lookup returns CDR1 LNHDA and CDR2 SQIVND (reference sequence). The CDR3 consists of 15 residues. Germline trimming cut 8 bases from V and 7 bases from J; bases unmatched to any gene: 15. The CDR3 bases are TGTGCCAGTGCGCCAACCCGCAGGGGGCTTGGGACCCAGTACTTC. This codes for CASAPTRRGLGTQYF.

The V call is TRBV4-3, the J call TRBJ2-1, with a weak D call TRBD2 (5 bases). In germline, CDR1 is LGHNA, CDR2 YSLEER. This CDR3 is 12 amino acids long. V dropped 4 bases and J dropped 9 bases, with 10 bases sitting between them. DNA for the CDR3: TGCGCCAGCAGCCCTGCGGGCCGTGAGCAGTTCTTC. Translation: CASSPAGREQFF.

This chain joins TRBV2 and TRBJ1-5, with 10 bases identical to TRBD1. The CDR3 length is 15 residues. Germline trimming cut 4 bases from V and 4 bases from J; bases unmatched to any gene: 4. CDR1 and CDR2 from the germline V gene are SNHLY and FYNNEI. CDR3 in DNA: TGTGCCAGCAGTGCTTGGACAGGGGGGAATCAGCCCCAGCATTTT. Its protein is CASSAWTGGNQPQHF.

The V and J genes are TRBV10-3 and TRBJ2-3; TRBD2 matches 9 bases. The J segment lost 3 bases and the V segment lost 8 bases, leaving 3 bases of the junction unmatched. The germline CDR1 and CDR2 sequences are ENHRY and SYGVKD. The CDR3 is 13 amino acids. CDR3: CAIESGRTDTQYF. The CDR3 nucleotides read TGTGCCATCGAGAGCGGGAGGACAGATACGCAGTATTTT.

This clone showed up just a few times. This chain joins TRBV6-2 or TRBV6-3 and TRBJ2-1, with a weak D call TRBD1 (5 bases). Between the trimmed V and J ends, which lost 5 bases and 8 bases, there was a span of 10 bases. The CDR3 runs to 12 residues. Germline CDR1 reads MNHEY; CDR2 reads SVGEGT. The CDR3 reads CASSHTGHEQFF. The CDR3 coding sequence is TGTGCCAGCAGTCACACAGGCCATGAGCAGTTCTTC.

V usage is TRBV28 and J usage is TRBJ1-2, with 8 bases fitting TRBD1. The V gene end was trimmed by 7 bases and the J gene end by 7 bases; junction bases not matched to a gene: 11. The germline V gene encodes CDR1 MDHEN and CDR2 SYDVKM. The CDR3 has 14 residues. The chain's CDR3 is CASTWGGTGSGYTF. CDR3 nucleotide sequence: TGTGCCAGCACCTGGGGGGGGACAGGCTCTGGCTACACCTTC.

This chain joins TRBV25-1 and TRBJ1-2; D ambiguous. Germline CDR1 reads MGHDK; CDR2 reads SYGVNS. Trimming removed 3 bases at V and 5 bases at J, with 7 bases between. CDR3 length: 12 residues. CDR3 in DNA: TGTGCCAGCAGTGACCCGGGGTATGGCTACACCTTC. Translating gives CASSDPGYGYTF.

CDR3 in DNA: TGTGCCAGCTCATCGGGACAGGGGGGCACCGGGGAGCTGTTTTTT. Residues: CASSSGQGGTGELFF. This sequence joins TRBV18 and TRBJ2-2; 11 bases match TRBD1. Germline V lookup: CDR1 KGHSH, CDR2 LQKENI. The J segment lost 4 bases and the V segment lost 5 bases, leaving 3 bases of the junction unmatched. This CDR3 spans 15 amino acids.

V usage is TRBV28 and J usage is TRBJ2-7; D call uncertain. This CDR3 has 11 amino acids. Trimming took off 6 bases at V and 6 bases at J, with 9 bases between the two ends. Germline V gene lookup returns CDR1 MDHEN and CDR2 SYDVKM. CDR3 loop: CASSSAVEQYF. CDR3 DNA: TGTGCCAGCAGCTCCGCGGTCGAGCAGTACTTC. Using reference TRBV28 and TRBJ2-7 for the parts outside the CDR3, the full variable domain is DVKVTQSSRYLVKRTGEKVFLECVQDMDHENMFWYRQDPGLGLRLIYFSYDVKMKEKGDIPEGYSVSREKKERFSLILESASTNQTSMYLCASSSAVEQYFGPGTRLTVT.